This is a list of T cell receptor beta chains from one sample in a study of blood T cell repertoires in COVID-19. The assay was immunoSEQ multiplex PCR, and TCRdb's table has in-frame clones only and misses some. The sample consists of about 120,000 clones, approximately 80% of them appearing once. The sample comprised peripheral blood. Receptors were obtained from a woman in her seventies with acute or convalescent COVID-19. The conserved cysteine and the conserved F or W are not part of the CDR3 here. Fields, in order: J gene, V gene, CDR3 protein.

j_call: TRBJ2-1; v_call: TRBV10-1; cdr3_aa: ASSGDRPVGEQF
j_call: TRBJ1-1; v_call: TRBV5-1; cdr3_aa: ASSVGQLNTEAF
j_call: TRBJ1-1; v_call: TRBV5-5; cdr3_aa: ASSTRTGGNTEAF
j_call: TRBJ2-7; v_call: TRBV6-6; cdr3_aa: ASRTGGPYEQY
j_call: TRBJ1-1; v_call: TRBV19; cdr3_aa: ASSPRSNTEAF
j_call: TRBJ2-2; v_call: TRBV30; cdr3_aa: AWSVSVRSGELF
j_call: TRBJ2-5; v_call: TRBV24-1; cdr3_aa: ATSPTGQGGQETQY
j_call: TRBJ1-2; v_call: TRBV27; cdr3_aa: ASSFTQGYYGYT
j_call: TRBJ1-3; v_call: TRBV6-5; cdr3_aa: ASSRTTGNTIY
j_call: TRBJ1-2; v_call: TRBV5-8; cdr3_aa: ASSVGGRLRLSYGYT
j_call: TRBJ2-1; v_call: TRBV5-4; cdr3_aa: ASSKTSGGAGSYNEQF
j_call: TRBJ1-1; v_call: TRBV5-1; cdr3_aa: ASSFETGGNTEAF
j_call: TRBJ1-5; v_call: TRBV24-1; cdr3_aa: ATSDRQGGSNQPQH
j_call: TRBJ1-1; v_call: TRBV4-3; cdr3_aa: ASSLQVSNTEAF
j_call: TRBJ2-3; v_call: TRBV5-1; cdr3_aa: ASSLDATGTNTDTQY
j_call: TRBJ1-1; v_call: TRBV3-1/TRBV3-2; cdr3_aa: ASSQDSGSDTEAF
j_call: TRBJ2-1; v_call: TRBV7-9; cdr3_aa: ASSFPVTGGDNEQF
j_call: TRBJ2-3; v_call: TRBV9; cdr3_aa: ASSPDRGATDTQY
j_call: TRBJ1-4; v_call: TRBV3-1/TRBV3-2; cdr3_aa: ASSQAWTLEKLF
j_call: TRBJ1-1; v_call: TRBV4-3; cdr3_aa: ASSQDDPFRNNRVNTEAF
j_call: TRBJ1-1; v_call: TRBV12-3/TRBV12-4; cdr3_aa: ASSLGKNTEAF
j_call: TRBJ1-2; v_call: TRBV7-9; cdr3_aa: ASSPPGQTILYGYT
j_call: TRBJ1-2; v_call: TRBV25-1; cdr3_aa: ASSETWGDGYT
j_call: TRBJ1-1; v_call: TRBV4-2; cdr3_aa: ASSSQYLGGDTEAF
j_call: TRBJ1-4; v_call: TRBV6-5; cdr3_aa: ASSYMGHEKLF
j_call: TRBJ2-2; v_call: TRBV7-9; cdr3_aa: ASSPQRGGAGELF
j_call: TRBJ1-1; v_call: TRBV7-2; cdr3_aa: ASSSESFSEAF
j_call: TRBJ2-1; v_call: TRBV19; cdr3_aa: ASSRTTVLGLNEQF
j_call: TRBJ1-2; v_call: TRBV5-1; cdr3_aa: ASRSQGAHYGYT
j_call: TRBJ2-5; v_call: TRBV5-5; cdr3_aa: ASSFSGGTALQY
j_call: TRBJ2-3; v_call: TRBV29-1; cdr3_aa: SVRPGQGARDTQY
j_call: TRBJ1-3; v_call: TRBV3-1/TRBV3-2; cdr3_aa: ASSQESLSSGNTIY
j_call: TRBJ1-2; v_call: TRBV5-1; cdr3_aa: ASSLTGTGFLGYT
j_call: TRBJ1-5; v_call: TRBV10-1; cdr3_aa: ASREILDRGRTNQPQH
j_call: TRBJ1-1; v_call: TRBV5-1; cdr3_aa: ASSEGQNTEAF
j_call: TRBJ1-3; v_call: TRBV11-2; cdr3_aa: ASSSLEASGNTIY
j_call: TRBJ2-3; v_call: TRBV7-2; cdr3_aa: ASSLEGRTDTQY
j_call: TRBJ1-5; v_call: TRBV14; cdr3_aa: ASSYSTDQPQH
j_call: TRBJ2-1; v_call: TRBV5-4; cdr3_aa: ASSLDADSYNEQF
j_call: TRBJ1-1; v_call: TRBV7-9; cdr3_aa: ASSPEAVNTEAF
j_call: TRBJ2-4; v_call: TRBV2; cdr3_aa: ASSDRGNIQY
j_call: TRBJ2-1; v_call: TRBV9; cdr3_aa: ASGQGGRNEQF
j_call: TRBJ2-2; v_call: TRBV18; cdr3_aa: ASSPPQGLNTGELF
j_call: TRBJ1-2; v_call: TRBV4-2; cdr3_aa: ASSQDVSYGYT
j_call: TRBJ2-2; v_call: TRBV15; cdr3_aa: ATSRDYWRINTGELF
j_call: TRBJ1-5; v_call: TRBV19; cdr3_aa: ASSAYSGPNQPQH
j_call: TRBJ2-1; v_call: TRBV19; cdr3_aa: ASSTRTSSTRDEQF
j_call: TRBJ2-4; v_call: TRBV3-1/TRBV3-2; cdr3_aa: ASSQVLAGGRNIQY